This TCR beta chain is from a study of blood T cell repertoires in COVID-19. Study-level information: Whether acute or convalescent, the COVID-19 samples came from the United States, Italy and Spain. The analysed material was cDNA or gDNA that came from T cells, B-cell-depleted T cells, or PBMCs.

The CDR3 is made up of 16 amino acids. The germline gives CDR1 WSHSY, CDR2 SAAADI. Trimming took 6 bases from V and 5 from J; bases not matched to a gene: 7. In the original processing: Estimates of nucleated cell counts were drawn from the amplification of reference gene primers. Assay used: immunoSEQ multiplex PCR; TCRdb lists only in-frame clones, some missing. The V and J calls and clone size come from that table; D and trimming were worked out from the DNA. The data show fewer than 300,000 clones, about four fifths seen once. Sequencing was performed on peripheral blood. This chain uses TRBV10-2 with TRBJ2-1, with 13 bases lining up with TRBD2. This receptor was obtained from a woman aged 50 to 60 who had recovered from COVID-19. The CDR3 is CASRELAGGPHNEQFF. In DNA form, the CDR3 reads TGCGCCAGCAGGGAACTAGCGGGAGGGCCCCACAATGAGCAGTTCTTC.